The entry below describes one TCR beta chain. This CDR3 comprises 13 residues. From germline, CDR1 is SGDLS and CDR2 YYNGEE. The V end lost 0 bases, the J end lost 9 bases, and 10 bases lay between the germline ends. The data were taken from a study of blood T cell repertoires in COVID-19. About the study: From the United States, Italy and Spain came samples of acute and convalescent COVID-19.

Clones were read by immunoSEQ multiplex PCR, and TCRdb kept only the in-frame ones, dropping some. Among some 150,000 clones, approximately 87% were seen once, and the ten largest hold approximately 35%. The material sequenced was peripheral blood. The receptor comes from a man aged 50-60 years who had recovered from COVID-19. J is TRBJ2-1 and V is TRBV9; D is possibly TRBD2 (6 bases). The CDR3 reads CASSVDMEGEQFF. The CDR3 DNA follows: TGTGCCAGCAGCGTAGACATGGAGGGTGAGCAGTTCTTC.